A single sample is the source of the 25 T cell receptor beta chains below, sequenced in a study of identical twins (dated by TCRdb to 2015 to 2016). The library was generated by 5' RACE. The data were produced on an Illumina HiSeq 2000. TCRdb redid the processing of the public reads, applying fastp at Q25 and MiXCR, and retained in-frame beta chains. Entries that share a CDR3 protein sequence are merged under the most common genes and DNA. For this sample the table gives around 1.7 million distinct CDR3 sequences, of which about 32% were detected only once. 0.25% to 0.3% of the sample lies in the top ten. The material sequenced was cord blood. The source is a newborn girl in good health.

V is TRBV20-1 and J is TRBJ2-1; D is unresolved. Trimming left V 4 bases short and J 13 bases short, with 23 bases between. This CDR3 contains 14 residues. The V gene's germline CDR1 is DFQATT and CDR2 SNEGSKA (reference sequence). In DNA form, the CDR3 reads TGCAGTGCTACCCGACTGACACGTTCAGAGACCCAGTTCTTC. It codes for CSATRLTRSETQFF.

This clonotype turned up a few times. The gene calls are TRBV11-2 and TRBJ2-7; no definite D call. This CDR3 has 14 residues. Germline lookup yields CDR1 SGHAT and CDR2 FQNNGV. The germline V and J ends were trimmed by 2 bases and 1 base, with 9 bases remaining between them. The CDR3 DNA reads as TGTGCCAGCAGCTTACGGTCGGAATCCTACGAGCAGTACTTC. Translated: CASSLRSESYEQYF.

CDR3: CASSGDFYNEQFF. In DNA form, the CDR3 reads TGTGCCAGCAGTGGGGATTTTTACAATGAGCAGTTCTTC. The chain joins TRBV6-5 to TRBJ2-1; D is ambiguous. The CDR3 totals 13 residues. Trimming stripped 5 bases from V and 4 bases from J, with 9 bases between. Germline values: CDR1 MNHEY, CDR2 SVGAGI.

The genes are TRBV21-1 and TRBJ2-7. TRBV21-1 is designated a pseudogene. The CDR3 loop spans 10 amino acids. The CDR3 DNA is TGTGCCAGCAGCAAAGGCGAGCAGTACTTC. This gives the protein CASSKGEQYF.

The chain couples TRBV4-2 to TRBJ2-5; TRBD2 aligns across 8 bases. This CDR3 comprises 15 residues. The junction had 7 bases not matched to a gene; V was cut back by 2 bases and J by 5 bases. Per the germline V gene, CDR1 is LGHNA and CDR2 is YNFKEQ. CDR3 loop: CASSQKRREVETQYF. The DNA for the CDR3 is TGTGCCAGCAGCCAAAAGAGGCGGGAGGTGGAGACCCAGTACTTC.

The J gene is TRBJ1-5, the V gene TRBV20-1; TRBD1 aligns across 7 bases. The CDR3 runs 13 residues. Germline V lookup: CDR1 DFQATT, CDR2 SNEGSKA (reference sequence). V was clipped by 6 bases and J by 1 base; unmatched bases: 3. For the CDR3, the DNA is TGCAGTGCCCACAGGGGAAGCAATCAGCCCCAGCATTTT. Its translation is CSAHRGSNQPQHF.

This clonotype was seen many times. This CDR3 is CASSKSPSGSRSSYNEQFF. As DNA, the CDR3 is TGTGCCAGCAGCAAATCGCCTAGCGGGAGCCGCAGCTCCTACAATGAGCAGTTCTTC. This chain links TRBV21-1 with TRBJ2-1; the table's D call TRBD2 went unverified against the DNA. TRBV21-1 is an annotated pseudogene. The CDR3 is made up of 19 amino acids.

This clonotype was seen only a few times. The V gene is TRBV28, the J gene TRBJ2-7; no firm D call. CDR3 size: 13 residues. The V gene's germline CDR1 is MDHEN and CDR2 SYDVKM. V was shortened by 4 bases and J by 2 bases, with 9 bases between the two germline ends. The CDR3 region has the DNA TGTGCCAGCAGTTGGGCCAAAACCTACGAGCAGTACTTC. Translating gives CASSWAKTYEQYF.

This chain links TRBV10-3 with TRBJ1-5; no firm D call. CDR1 and CDR2 from the germline V gene are ENHRY and SYGVKD. V lost 1 base, J lost 4 bases, and 11 bases lay in between. CDR3 length: 15 residues. The CDR3 is CAISEWGSGNQPQHF. In DNA, the CDR3 is TGTGCCATCAGTGAGTGGGGAAGCGGAAATCAGCCCCAGCATTTT.

This clonotype has a handful of counts. The chain joins TRBV2 to TRBJ2-7; D call uncertain. V lost 7 bases to trimming and J lost 4 bases, with 14 bases between them. The CDR3 loop spans 13 amino acids. Germline V lookup: CDR1 SNHLY, CDR2 FYNNEI. This CDR3 reads CASKVSLLYEQYF. In DNA, the CDR3 is TGTGCCAGCAAGGTGTCACTCCTTTACGAGCAGTACTTC.

The gene calls are TRBV29-1 and TRBJ2-5, with D possibly TRBD2 on 6 matching bases. Germline-derived CDR1 and CDR2 are SQVTM and ANQGSEA. The CDR3 is made up of 13 amino acids. V was shortened by 3 bases and J by 11 bases, with 19 bases between the two germline ends. CDR3 DNA sequence: TGCAGCGTTGAGAAGCAGGGTGGTCGGGAGCAGTACTTC. Protein product: CSVEKQGGREQYF.

Points on this clonotype: A much more abundant neighbour one base away suggests this may be a read error. The J gene is TRBJ2-7, the V gene TRBV6-5, with D possibly matching TRBD1 (5 bases). The end of the DNA aligns better with TRBJ2-5, so the J call may be wrong. The CDR3 contains 14 residues. Germline V gene data show CDR1 as MNHEY and CDR2 as SVGAGI. The CDR3 here is CASSGLQGGETQYF. CDR3 coding DNA: TGTGCCAGCAGTGGCCTTCAGGGCGGCGAGACCCAGTACTTC.

The chain couples TRBV7-9 to TRBJ2-2; 10 bases align to TRBD2. There are 17 residues in the CDR3. The J segment lost 2 bases and the V segment lost 5 bases, leaving 8 bases of the junction unmatched. The germline V gene encodes CDR1 SEHNR and CDR2 FQNEAQ (reference sequence). This CDR3 reads CASSLGWTSGNTGELFF. CDR3 sequence (DNA): TGTGCCAGCAGCCTAGGATGGACTAGCGGAAACACCGGGGAGCTGTTTTTT.

This rearrangement joins TRBV29-1 to TRBJ2-5; TRBD2 matches 10 bases. V lost 6 bases, J lost 11 bases, and 15 bases stayed unmatched. Germline CDR1 SQVTM, CDR2 ANQGSEA. This CDR3 spans 14 amino acids. Here the CDR3 reads CSVAGLAAAGEQYF. Written as DNA, the CDR3 is TGCAGCGTAGCCGGACTAGCGGCAGCGGGTGAGCAGTACTTC.

The V call is TRBV11-2, the J call TRBJ1-1, with D unresolved. CDR1 is SGHAT, CDR2 FQNNGV, per germline. The CDR3 runs 15 residues. V dropped 2 bases and J dropped 0 bases, with 10 bases sitting between them. The DNA of the CDR3 is TGTGCCAGCAGCTTAACGGAGCAGGTGAACACTGAAGCTTTCTTT. Protein sequence: CASSLTEQVNTEAFF.

The chain combines TRBV2 with TRBJ1-6, with D tentatively TRBD1 (5 bases). Trimming cost V 2 bases and J 7 bases, with 18 bases left between them. Germline CDR1 reads SNHLY; CDR2 reads FYNNEI. This CDR3 contains 17 residues. CDR3 sequence reads: CASSEIFQGTLNSPLHF. CDR3 coding DNA: TGTGCCAGCAGTGAAATCTTCCAGGGTACCCTGAATTCACCCCTCCACTTT.

The chain uses TRBV7-9 and TRBJ1-2; D is ambiguous. This CDR3 contains 15 residues. The germline CDR1 and CDR2 sequences are SEHNR and FQNEAQ (reference sequence). Trimming removed 5 bases at V and 0 bases at J, with 13 bases between. The CDR3: CASSPWTDANYGYTF. The DNA of the CDR3 is TGTGCCAGCAGCCCTTGGACGGACGCTAACTATGGCTACACCTTC.

At least ten counts were recorded for this clonotype. This rearrangement joins TRBV24-1 to TRBJ2-1, with unresolved D. This CDR3 is 13 amino acids long. The V end was cut by 0 bases, the J end by 6 bases, with 5 bases between. Germline V CDR1 and CDR2: KGHDR, SFDVKD. CDR3 DNA sequence: TGTGCCACCAGTGATTTGGGGTCCAATGAGCAGTTCTTC. It yields the protein CATSDLGSNEQFF.

The chain couples TRBV12-3 or TRBV12-4 to TRBJ1-1, with D possibly matching TRBD1 (5 bases). Trimming shortened V by 3 bases and J by 0 bases, and 17 bases separated the two germline ends. This CDR3 spans 17 amino acids. DNA of the CDR3: TGTGCCAGCAGTTTGGGCTGGAGGACAAAGATGAACACTGAAGCTTTCTTT. Its protein is CASSLGWRTKMNTEAFF.

There are a few counts of this clonotype. J is TRBJ1-5 and V is TRBV4-2, with D uncertain. The CDR3 totals 13 residues. Germline lookup yields CDR1 LGHNA and CDR2 YNFKEQ. Deletions cut 8 bases from V and 0 bases from J, with 8 bases between. The CDR3 region has the DNA TGTGCCAGCGGTGACGGTAGCAATCAGCCCCAGCATTTT. As protein: CASGDGSNQPQHF.

The chain combines TRBV14 with TRBJ2-3, with 7 bases aligning to TRBD2. V lost 3 bases, J lost 4 bases, and 13 bases stayed unmatched. This CDR3 comprises 17 residues. Germline V gene data show CDR1 as SGHDN and CDR2 as FVKESK. CDR3 residues: CASSQRSVAGVSDTQYF. The CDR3 nucleotides read TGTGCCAGCAGCCAGCGGAGCGTGGCGGGAGTTTCAGATACGCAGTATTTT.

The chain recombines TRBV10-2 with TRBJ2-3, with 13 nucleotides matching TRBD2. The V gene end was trimmed by 4 bases and the J gene end by 0 bases; junction bases not matched to a gene: 19. CDR3 length: 22 residues. Per germline, CDR1 WSHSY and CDR2 SAAADI. The CDR3 loop is CASSALAGGPSPIPPSTDTQYF. In nucleotides, the CDR3 is TGCGCCAGCAGTGCACTAGCGGGGGGGCCGTCACCGATTCCTCCCAGCACAGATACGCAGTATTTT.

This clonotype came up many times. The V call is TRBV29-1, the J call TRBJ2-1; a weak D match, TRBD1 (5 bases). Germline assignment: CDR1 SQVTM and CDR2 ANQGSEA. This CDR3 is 15 amino acids long. V was clipped by 0 bases and J by 0 bases, with 9 bases between them. The DNA of the CDR3 is TGCAGCGTTGAAGATGGCAGGGCCTCCTACAATGAGCAGTTCTTC. It codes for CSVEDGRASYNEQFF.

This clonotype was observed a handful of times. The gene calls are TRBV12-3 or TRBV12-4 and TRBJ2-3; 13 nucleotides line up with TRBD2. The CDR3 runs to 21 residues. V lost 6 bases to trimming and J lost 0 bases; unmatched junction nucleotides: 18. The CDR3 loop reads CASRGSRLAGGPNPSTDTQYF. Here the CDR3 DNA reads TGTGCCAGCAGAGGTTCCCGACTAGCGGGGGGCCCAAACCCTAGCACAGATACGCAGTATTTT.

This clonotype came up many times. The chain is built from TRBV20-1 and TRBJ2-4; 10 bases match TRBD2. CDR3 length: 16 amino acids. The germline CDR1 and CDR2 sequences are DFQATT and SNEGSKA (reference sequence). Trimming took 5 bases from V and 0 from J; bases not matched to a gene: 7. Here the CDR3 DNA reads TGCAGTGCTGAACTGACTAGCGGGCCAGCCAAAAACATTCAGTACTTC. Translation: CSAELTSGPAKNIQYF.